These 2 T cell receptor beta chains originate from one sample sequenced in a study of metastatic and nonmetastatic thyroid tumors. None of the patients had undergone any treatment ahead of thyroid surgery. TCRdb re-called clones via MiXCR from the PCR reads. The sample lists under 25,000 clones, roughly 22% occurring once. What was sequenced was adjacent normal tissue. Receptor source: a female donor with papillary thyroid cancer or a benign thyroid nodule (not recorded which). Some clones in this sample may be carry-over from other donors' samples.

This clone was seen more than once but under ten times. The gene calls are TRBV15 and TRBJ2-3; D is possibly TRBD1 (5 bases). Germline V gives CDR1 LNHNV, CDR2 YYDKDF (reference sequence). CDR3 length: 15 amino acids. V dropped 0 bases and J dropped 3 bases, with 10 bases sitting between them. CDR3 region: CATSREAAGTDTQYF. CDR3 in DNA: TGTGCCACCAGCAGAGAGGCGGCAGGGACAGATACGCAGTATTTT.

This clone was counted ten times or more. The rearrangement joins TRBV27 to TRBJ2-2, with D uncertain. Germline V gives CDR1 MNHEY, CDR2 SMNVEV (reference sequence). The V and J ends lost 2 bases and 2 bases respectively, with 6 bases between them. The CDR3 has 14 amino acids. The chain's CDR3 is CASSLMDNTGELFF. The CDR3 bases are TGTGCCAGCAGTTTAATGGATAACACCGGGGAGCTGTTTTTT.